These T cell receptor beta chains were read from a single sample in a study of blood T cell repertoires in COVID-19. Only in-frame clones appear in the TCRdb table, and some are missing; sequencing was by immunoSEQ multiplex PCR. Among 200,000 to 250,000 clones listed, around 85% were seen once. Sequencing was done on a sample of peripheral blood. Receptors originate from a woman in her 70s with COVID-19, enrolled during active disease. Each CDR3 is given with its conserved first and last residue. The D gene is left open where the match is weak. Part of the rows lack a size; the others show once, few, many or a class for expanded clones.

TRBD2 | 16 | TRBJ2-3 | . | TRBV3-1/TRBV3-2 | TGTGCCAGCAGCTCCCTCCTAGCGGGTTACACAGATACGCAGTATTTT | CASSSLLAGYTDTQYF
. | 14 | TRBJ1-1 | . | TRBV3-1/TRBV3-2 | TGTGCCAGCAGCCAGTGGTTAGCGAACACTGAAGCTTTCTTT | CASSQWLANTEAFF
TRBD2 | 14 | TRBJ2-3 | . | TRBV29-1 | TGCAGCGTCGGGACTAGCGGGAGCACAGATACGCAGTATTTT | CSVGTSGSTDTQYF
. | 15 | TRBJ1-2 | . | TRBV3-1/TRBV3-2 | TGTGCCAGCAGCCCCGCGGAGACGGAGATCTATGGCTACACCTTC | CASSPAETEIYGYTF
. | 11 | TRBJ2-4 | . | TRBV5-1 | TGCGCCAGCACTTTCAGAAACATTCAGTACTTC | CASTFRNIQYF
TRBD1 | 15 | TRBJ1-2 | . | TRBV6-2/TRBV6-3 | TGTGCCAGCAGCTCAACGGACAGGGGTCAATATGGCTACACCTTC | CASSSTDRGQYGYTF
TRBD2 | 15 | TRBJ2-3 | . | TRBV6-4 | TGTGCCAGCAGTGAGTCGGGGGGAGGCACAGATACGCAGTATTTT | CASSESGGGTDTQYF
TRBD1 | 14 | TRBJ2-5 | . | TRBV19 | TGTGCCAGTAGCTTCAGGGGGAACCAAGAGACCCAGTACTTC | CASSFRGNQETQYF
TRBD1 | 15 | TRBJ1-2 | . | TRBV6-6 | TGTGCCAGCAGGGACCAGGGGGCGGGAACCGATGGCTACACCTTC | CASRDQGAGTDGYTF
. | 14 | TRBJ2-7 | . | TRBV1 | TGCACCAGCAGCCATCTAGCGGGAACCTACGAGCAGTACTTC | CTSSHLAGTYEQYF
TRBD1 | 14 | TRBJ2-3 | . | TRBV19 | TGTGCCAGTAGCCCGGGACAGGCTTTAGATACGCAGTATTTT | CASSPGQALDTQYF
. | 13 | TRBJ1-1 | . | TRBV6-5 | TGTGCCAGCGGCACAGGGCGGAGGACTGAAGCTTTCTTT | CASGTGRRTEAFF
TRBD1 | 15 | TRBJ1-2 | . | TRBV5-5 | TGTGCCAGCAGCTTGGTTGGACAGGGGGCGCGGGGCTACACCTTC | CASSLVGQGARGYTF
. | 12 | TRBJ2-7 | . | TRBV5-4 | TGTGCCAGCAGCTTATCACAGCACGAGCAGTACTTC | CASSLSQHEQYF
TRBD1 | 15 | TRBJ1-1 | once | TRBV7-2 | TGTGCCAGCAGCCCGGACAGGGGGATGAACACTGAAGCTTTCTTT | CASSPDRGMNTEAFF
. | 15 | TRBJ2-7 | . | TRBV2 | TGTGCCAGCAGTGTGGCGGCGCTTGGCTCCTACGAGCAGTACTTC | CASSVAALGSYEQYF
. | 14 | TRBJ1-1 | . | TRBV9 | TGTGCCAGCAGCTCCGGGGGGAGGGGCACTGAAGCTTTCTTT | CASSSGGRGTEAFF
TRBD1 | 15 | TRBJ1-1 | . | TRBV6-6 | TGTGCCAGCAGTACCCGGGACAGGGCCAACACTGAAGCTTTCTTT | CASSTRDRANTEAFF
. | 15 | TRBJ2-1 | . | TRBV7-2 | TGTGCCAGCAGCTTAGAGAGACACCCTTACAATGAGCAGTTCTTC | CASSLERHPYNEQFF
TRBD1 | 18 | TRBJ1-2 | . | TRBV24-1 | TGTGCCACCAGTGATTCCGGGGATCAGGGGGGTTTACTATATGGCTACACCTTC | CATSDSGDQGGLLYGYTF
. | 14 | TRBJ2-1 | . | TRBV6-5 | TGTGCCAGCAATGGGGGCCCTTCCTACAATGAGCAGTTCTTC | CASNGGPSYNEQFF
TRBD2 | 17 | TRBJ2-1 | many | TRBV29-1 | TGCAGCGGATCGGGAACTAGCGGGTTGGTTAATCACAATGAGCAGTTCTTC | CSGSGTSGLVNHNEQFF
. | 15 | TRBJ1-5 | . | TRBV4-3 | TGCGCCAGCAGCCAAGGTGTCTCTAGCAATCAGCCCCAGCATTTT | CASSQGVSSNQPQHF
. | 15 | TRBJ1-5 | . | TRBV25-1 | TGTGCCAGCAGTGAATTTGGGGGGGCAAATCAGCCCCAGCATTTT | CASSEFGGANQPQHF
. | 15 | TRBJ1-2 | . | TRBV19 | TGTGCCAGTAGTATAGAGGAGGCACCTATAGATGGCTACACCTTC | CASSIEEAPIDGYTF
TRBD2 | 17 | TRBJ2-3 | . | TRBV7-8 | TGTGCCAGCAGCTTGCGACTAGCGGGGGGATTCACAGATACGCAGTATTTT | CASSLRLAGGFTDTQYF
. | 14 | TRBJ2-3 | . | TRBV7-3 | TGTGCCAGCAGCTTACAGAGGGACACAGATACGCAGTATTTT | CASSLQRDTDTQYF
. | 13 | TRBJ1-5 | few | TRBV19 | TGTGCCAGTAGTATTCCCCCCTCGAGGTCCCAGCATTTT | CASSIPPSRSQHF
TRBD1 | 14 | TRBJ1-6 | . | TRBV6-5 | TGTGCCAGCAGCCCGGACAGGGAATATTCACCCCTCCACTTT | CASSPDREYSPLHF
TRBD1 | 17 | TRBJ1-1 | . | TRBV27 | TGTGCCAGCAGTTTAAGGGACAGCATCAAAATGAACACTGAAGCTTTCTTT | CASSLRDSIKMNTEAFF
. | 13 | TRBJ1-1 | few | TRBV24-1 | TGTGCCACCAGTGAGGGGGAGGACACTGAAGCTTTCTTT | CATSEGEDTEAFF
. | 15 | TRBJ1-5 | . | TRBV4-3 | TGCGCCAGCAGCCAAGAAAATTATAGCAATCAGCCCCAGCATTTT | CASSQENYSNQPQHF
. | 16 | TRBJ2-1 | . | TRBV4-1 | TGCGCCAGCAGCCAGATAGCGCCAAGCTCCTACAATGAGCAGTTCTTC | CASSQIAPSSYNEQFF
TRBD1 | 15 | TRBJ2-3 | . | TRBV29-1 | TGCAGCGTTGAAGTTCAGGGGGCTTTCACAGATACGCAGTATTTT | CSVEVQGAFTDTQYF
. | 13 | TRBJ2-1 | . | TRBV5-1 | TGCGCCAGCAGCTTGGCCGTAGGGGATGAGCAGTTCTTC | CASSLAVGDEQFF
. | 13 | TRBJ1-4 | . | TRBV3-1/TRBV3-2 | TGTGCCAGCAGCCTGGGACACGATGAAAAACTGTTTTTT | CASSLGHDEKLFF
. | 12 | TRBJ1-6 | . | TRBV11-2 | TGTGCCAGCAGTTTCTCTGACAGCACCCTCCACTTT | CASSFSDSTLHF